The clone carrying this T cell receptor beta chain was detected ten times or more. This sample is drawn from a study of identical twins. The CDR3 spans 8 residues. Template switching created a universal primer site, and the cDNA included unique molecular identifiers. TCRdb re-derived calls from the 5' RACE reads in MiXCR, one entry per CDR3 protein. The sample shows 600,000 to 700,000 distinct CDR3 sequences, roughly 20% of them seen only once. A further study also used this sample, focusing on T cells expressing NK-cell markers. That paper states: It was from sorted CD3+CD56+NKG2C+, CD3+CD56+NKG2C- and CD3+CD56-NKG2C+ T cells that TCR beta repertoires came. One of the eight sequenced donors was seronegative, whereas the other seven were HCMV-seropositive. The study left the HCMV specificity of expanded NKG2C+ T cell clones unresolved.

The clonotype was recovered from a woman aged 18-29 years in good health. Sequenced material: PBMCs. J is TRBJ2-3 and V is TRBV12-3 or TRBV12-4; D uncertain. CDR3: CAKDTQYF. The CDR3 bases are TGTGCAAAAGATACGCAGTATTTT.